The clone carrying this T cell receptor (beta chain) came up many times. The data were obtained in a study of identical twins. Template switching (which added a universal primer site) was used, and cDNA carried unique molecular identifiers. Using its own MiXCR run on the 5' RACE reads, TCRdb lists one record per CDR3 protein. Found here are 450,000 to 650,000 distinct CDR3 sequences, roughly 15% of them singletons; the top ten hold 0.44%. Trimming removed 5 bases at V and 8 bases at J, with 18 bases between. CDR1 is ENHRY, CDR2 SYGVKD, per germline. This CDR3 has 14 amino acids. The same data also contributed to another study, on yellow fever vaccine responses in identical twins.

Sequencing used CD4+ T cells sorted from blood. The clonotype originates from a young woman in good health. The gene calls are TRBV10-3 and TRBJ1-2; D perhaps matches TRBD1 (5 bases). CDR3 coding DNA: TGTGCCATCAGTCCCATGGCCAGGGAAGAGGGCTACACCTTC. It is translated as CAISPMAREEGYTF.